This entry features one T cell receptor beta chain sequence. The antigen remains undetermined. The sample is drawn from a study of graft-versus-host responses after intestinal transplantation. The overall study: Every recipient underwent anti-thymocyte globulin induction, then tacrolimus and steroids for approximately 3 years.

The assay was immunoSEQ multiplex PCR, and TCRdb's table has in-frame clones only and misses some. Of roughly 85,000 clones in the sample, less than 95% were seen once. V lost 4 bases and J lost 4; bases outside the gene matches: 8. The germline V gene encodes CDR1 SEHNR and CDR2 FQNEAQ (reference sequence). The CDR3 covers 15 residues. Findings of the study overall: Early post-transplant declines in HvG were associated with peak levels of circulating GvH clones. Some GvH clones appeared in ileal mucosa or blood before recipient bone marrow. Where graft-donor T cell macrochimerism was present, patients had high graft-versus-host to host-versus-graft clonal ratios in allografts.

The receptor's source is a human donor who was the organ donor for an intestinal transplant. The source material was unstimulated CD8+ T cells sorted from spleen or lymph node cells, sampled before transplant. V and J are TRBV7-9 and TRBJ2-7; 9 nucleotides line up with TRBD1. The CDR3 DNA is TGTGCCAGCAGCTCTGACAGGGGGGACCTTTACGAGCAGTACTTC. Translation gives CASSSDRGDLYEQYF.